The T cell receptor beta chain described here comes from a study of early T cells in non-severe SARS-CoV-2 infection. Study-wide context: Sequenced bulk RNA came from whole blood that was unsorted, and chains were unpaired.

Many counts were recorded for this clonotype. Individual cDNA molecules were tagged with unique molecular identifiers. TCRdb reprocessed the 5' RACE reads with MiXCR, giving one entry per CDR3 protein. Of some 30,000 distinct CDR3 sequences in the sample, roughly 7.2% were seen once. The V gene's germline CDR1 is SGHAT and CDR2 FQNNGV. The CDR3 covers 14 residues. Deletions cut 5 bases from V and 2 bases from J, with 9 bases between. The sequenced material came from whole blood. The chain employs TRBV11-2 and TRBJ2-2, with D uncertain. The source is an adult who was a healthcare worker with PCR-confirmed SARS-CoV-2 infection or an uninfected control (not recorded which). Here the CDR3 reads CASSPTFNTGELFF. The CDR3 coding sequence is TGTGCCAGCAGCCCGACCTTTAACACCGGGGAGCTGTTTTTT.